The 13 T cell receptor beta chains below come from one sample, sequenced in a study of CD8 T cells in ankylosing spondylitis listed by TCRdb under 2017. Libraries came from 5' RACE. TCRdb names Illumina MiSeq as the instrument used. TCRdb reprocessing: public reads trimmed at Q25 with fastp, clones called with MiXCR, in-frame beta chains kept. Rows are combined by CDR3 protein, so each entry shows the most common genes and DNA. The sample table contains tens of thousands of distinct CDR3 sequences; only one count was recorded for more than 15% of them. About 45% of the sample goes to the ten largest clones. The sample was blood. All receptors derive from a male donor with ankylosing spondylitis or in good health (not recorded which).

The rearrangement links TRBV12-3 or TRBV12-4 to TRBJ2-5, with unresolved D. The V gene lost 6 bases and the J gene lost 2 bases, with 13 bases spanning the gap. This CDR3 contains 14 residues. The CDR3: CASSMITMQETQYF. The CDR3 nucleotides are TGTGCCAGCAGCATGATTACCATGCAAGAGACCCAGTACTTC.

This chain links TRBV4-2 with TRBJ1-5; D gene uncertain. The CDR3 extends over 13 amino acids. Between the trimmed V and J ends, which lost 1 base and 8 bases, there was a span of 9 bases. From germline, CDR1 is LGHNA and CDR2 YNFKEQ. The CDR3 coding sequence is TGTGCCAGCAGCCAAGGACGGGCGGAGCCCCAGCATTTT. Residues: CASSQGRAEPQHF.

This clonotype was seen only a few times. V gene TRBV14 combines with J gene TRBJ2-2; D unclear. The germline gives CDR1 SGHDN, CDR2 FVKESK. V was clipped by 5 bases and J by 5 bases, with 12 bases between them. The CDR3 is 14 amino acids. The CDR3 reads CASSLTLGTGELFF. CDR3 DNA: TGTGCCAGCAGCTTAACCCTAGGGACCGGGGAGCTGTTTTTT.

This clonotype was counted only a few times. The chain combines TRBV20-1 with TRBJ1-6; D unclear. CDR3 length: 13 residues. Germline loops: CDR1 DFQATT, CDR2 SNEGSKA (reference sequence). Trimming stripped 0 bases from V and 7 bases from J, with 7 bases between. In DNA form, the CDR3 reads TGCAGTGCTAGAGAGGTTTACAATTCACCCCTCCACTTT. As protein: CSAREVYNSPLHF.

This clonotype was observed a few times. V is TRBV5-1 and J is TRBJ2-3, with D tentatively TRBD1 (6 bases). CDR1 is SGHRS and CDR2 is YFSETQ in the germline V gene. The V and J ends lost 4 bases and 0 bases respectively, with 15 bases between them. This CDR3 is 16 amino acids long. The CDR3 protein is CASSRGQSASTDTQYF. The CDR3 region has the DNA TGCGCCAGCAGCAGAGGACAGTCGGCTAGCACAGATACGCAGTATTTT.

This chain uses TRBV7-2 with TRBJ2-4, with D unresolved. The V gene lost 1 base and the J gene lost 3 bases, with 22 bases spanning the gap. Per germline, CDR1 SGHTA and CDR2 FQGNSA. The CDR3 is 19 amino acids. CDR3 in amino acids: CASSLVLGRFEYDKNIQYF. CDR3 nucleotide sequence: TGTGCCAGCAGCTTAGTTCTGGGTCGGTTTGAATATGACAAAAACATTCAGTACTTC.

The chain couples TRBV27 to TRBJ2-2; no reliable D call. V was trimmed by 3 bases and J by 6 bases, leaving 8 bases between them. The CDR3 is made up of 13 amino acids. CDR1 and CDR2 (germline): MNHEY, SMNVEV (reference sequence). The CDR3 nucleotides are TGTGCCAGCAGTTTGTCATTCGCCGGGGAGCTGTTTTTT. Its translation is CASSLSFAGELFF.

This sequence joins TRBV12-3 or TRBV12-4 and TRBJ2-3; 8 bases fit TRBD2. The CDR3 sequence is 14 residues long. The J segment lost 3 bases and the V segment lost 10 bases, leaving 9 bases of the junction unmatched. The CDR3 DNA is TGTGCCACCCGGGGGGGGCTTGTGACAGATACGCAGTATTTT. Translating gives CATRGGLVTDTQYF.

The genes are TRBV6-5 and TRBJ1-4; the D gene is possibly TRBD1 (5 bases). Trimming pared 5 bases from V and 8 bases from J, leaving 12 bases between. There are 13 residues in the CDR3. CDR1 and CDR2 (germline): MNHEY, SVGAGI. The CDR3 sequence: CASSTGRREKLFF. For the CDR3, the DNA is TGTGCCAGCAGTACAGGCCGGAGGGAAAAACTGTTTTTT.

This clonotype was seen a handful of times. This chain links TRBV7-3 with TRBJ2-2, with D unresolved. Germline CDR1 is SGHTA and CDR2 is FQGTGA. The V and J ends lost 5 bases and 2 bases respectively, with 3 bases between them. This CDR3 region has 12 residues. The CDR3 region is CASSTNTGELFF. The CDR3 nucleotides are TGTGCCAGCAGCACAAACACCGGGGAGCTGTTTTTT.

This clonotype was detected a few times. The chain has TRBV20-1 and TRBJ2-3, with D uncertain. CDR3 size: 13 residues. The germline CDR1 and CDR2 sequences are DFQATT and SNEGSKA (reference sequence). V was shortened by 3 bases and J by 4 bases, with 11 bases between the two germline ends. The CDR3 protein is CSARLAGPDTQYF. Here the CDR3 DNA reads TGCAGTGCTAGGCTCGCAGGTCCAGATACGCAGTATTTT.

This clonotype was observed a few times. The V and J genes are TRBV12-3 or TRBV12-4 and TRBJ2-5; D gene ambiguous. This CDR3 is 13 amino acids long. V shed 3 bases and J shed 5 bases, with 10 bases lying between them. CDR3 protein: CASSFNEEETQYF. CDR3 DNA sequence: TGTGCCAGCAGTTTTAACGAGGAGGAGACCCAGTACTTC.

There are a few counts of this clonotype. The rearrangement links TRBV12-3 or TRBV12-4 to TRBJ2-1; TRBD1 or TRBD2 may be the D gene (6 bases each). Trimming took 5 bases from V and 6 from J, leaving 14 bases between them. The CDR3 consists of 14 residues. DNA for the CDR3: TGTGCCAGCAGTCCCTCCGGGGGCTTCAATGAGCAGTTCTTC. Translated: CASSPSGGFNEQFF.